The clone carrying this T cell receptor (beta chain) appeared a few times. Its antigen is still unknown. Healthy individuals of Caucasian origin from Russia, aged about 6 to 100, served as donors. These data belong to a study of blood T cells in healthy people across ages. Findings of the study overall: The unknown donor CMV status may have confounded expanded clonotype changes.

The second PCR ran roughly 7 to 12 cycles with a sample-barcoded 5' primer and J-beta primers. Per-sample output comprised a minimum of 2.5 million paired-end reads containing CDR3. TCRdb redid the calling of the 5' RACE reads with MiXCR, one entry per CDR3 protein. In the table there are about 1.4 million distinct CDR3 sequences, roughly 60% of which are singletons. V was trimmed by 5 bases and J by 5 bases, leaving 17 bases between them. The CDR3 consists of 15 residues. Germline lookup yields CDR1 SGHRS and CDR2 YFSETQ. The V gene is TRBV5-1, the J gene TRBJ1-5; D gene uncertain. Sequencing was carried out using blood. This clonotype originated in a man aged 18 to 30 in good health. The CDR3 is CASSLTPLRDQPQHF. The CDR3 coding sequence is TGCGCCAGCAGTTTGACTCCACTAAGAGATCAGCCCCAGCATTTT.